This TCR beta chain was identified during a study of cytomegalovirus exposure and HLA in healthy donors. Study-wide background: The early release's HLA-typed donors yielded tens of millions of unique TCRs. Whole-study findings and limits: The authors considered a cluster of highly shared sequence variants likely to be a sequencing artifact. TCR association rates varied by HLA locus in a later analysis, with DRB1 highest and HLA-C lowest. What a later analysis showed was that several of the most significant clusters appeared linked to common viral pathogens.

13 Jbeta primers and 60 Vbeta primers were used for the PCR. Assay: immunoSEQ multiplex PCR; the TCRdb copy retains only in-frame clones and omits some. The sample holds more than 100,000 clones; around 80% are singletons and the top ten take 0.24%. Regarding this clone: Its antigen is not identified.

CDR1 is SGHTA and CDR2 is FQGNSA in the germline V gene. This CDR3 contains 15 residues. Trimming stripped 1 base from V and 5 bases from J, with 11 bases between. The chain combines TRBV7-2 with TRBJ1-4; tentative D call: TRBD1 (6 bases). The receptor's source is a man aged 50 to 60 in good health and CMV-seronegative. Sequencing was carried out using PBMCs. CDR3 DNA: TGTGCCAGCAGCTTAGTGGGGACACAGAATGAAAAACTGTTTTTT. Amino acid sequence: CASSLVGTQNEKLFF.